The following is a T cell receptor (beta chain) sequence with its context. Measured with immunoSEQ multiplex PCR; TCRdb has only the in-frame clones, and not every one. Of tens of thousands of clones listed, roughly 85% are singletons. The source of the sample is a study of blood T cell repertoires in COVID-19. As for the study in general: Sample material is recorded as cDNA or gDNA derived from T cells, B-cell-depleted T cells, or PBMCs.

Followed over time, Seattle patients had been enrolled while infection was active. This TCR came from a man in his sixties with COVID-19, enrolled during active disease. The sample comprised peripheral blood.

CDR3 bases: TGTGCCAGCAGGGGGGGAGGAGTCGGCAATCAGCCCCAGCATTTT. Protein product: CASRGGGVGNQPQHF. The chain recombines TRBV6-5 with TRBJ1-5; possible D gene TRBD1, 5 bases. The length of the CDR3 is 15 residues. CDR1 is MNHEY and CDR2 is SVGAGI in the germline V gene. Trimming left V 6 bases short and J 2 bases short, with 14 bases between.